This T cell receptor beta chain derives from a study of T cell responses to AZD1222 COVID-19 vaccine. Study-wide findings and caveats: Baseline serology detected seropositivity in only six AZD1222 recipients. The span of vaccine-associated CD4 TCRs extended across spike, with dominance at 160-218 and 743-854. Targeting of unmutated variant regions was reportedly seen in nearly half of spike-specific TCRs.

Second-dose intervals near 4 or 12 weeks were combined. With regard to this clone: The target antigen is unknown.

TCRdb keeps only in-frame clones here, not all; method: immunoSEQ multiplex PCR. The sample has about 120,000 clones; 92% are singletons. The CDR3 consists of 12 residues. Germline V gene lookup returns CDR1 KGHDR and CDR2 SFDVKD. V lost 5 bases and J 5 bases, leaving 8 bases between the germline ends. Sample: peripheral blood, taken 28 days after the second AZD1222 dose. This clonotype was sampled from an adult who received the AZD1222 COVID-19 vaccine. V gene TRBV24-1 combines with J gene TRBJ1-1; D is ambiguous. The CDR3 DNA reads as TGTGCCACCAGTGGCCCCGGTACTGAAGCTTTCTTT. Translating gives CATSGPGTEAFF.